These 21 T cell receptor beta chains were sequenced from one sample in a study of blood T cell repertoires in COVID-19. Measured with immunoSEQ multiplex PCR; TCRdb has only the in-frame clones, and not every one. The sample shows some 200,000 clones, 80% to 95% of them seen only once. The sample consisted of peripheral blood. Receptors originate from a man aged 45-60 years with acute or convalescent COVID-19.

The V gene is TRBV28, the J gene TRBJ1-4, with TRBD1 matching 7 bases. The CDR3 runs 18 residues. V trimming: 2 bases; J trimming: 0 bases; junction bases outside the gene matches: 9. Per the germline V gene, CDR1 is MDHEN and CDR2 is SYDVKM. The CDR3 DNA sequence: TGTGCCAGCAGTTTAAGAATCGGGGACAGTTCAACTAATGAAAAACTGTTTTTT. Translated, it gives CASSLRIGDSSTNEKLFF.

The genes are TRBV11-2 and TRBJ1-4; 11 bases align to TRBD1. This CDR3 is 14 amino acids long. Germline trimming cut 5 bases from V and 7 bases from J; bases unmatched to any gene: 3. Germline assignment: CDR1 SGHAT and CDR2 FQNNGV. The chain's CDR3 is CASSGQGAGEKLFF. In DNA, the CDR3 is TGTGCCAGCAGCGGACAGGGGGCGGGTGAAAAACTGTTTTTT.

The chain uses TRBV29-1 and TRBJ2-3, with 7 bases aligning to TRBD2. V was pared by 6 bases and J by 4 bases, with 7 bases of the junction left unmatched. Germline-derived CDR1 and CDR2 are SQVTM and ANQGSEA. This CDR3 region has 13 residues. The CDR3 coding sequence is TGCAGCGTCCTCCGCGGGAGCCCAGATACGCAGTATTTT. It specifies CSVLRGSPDTQYF.

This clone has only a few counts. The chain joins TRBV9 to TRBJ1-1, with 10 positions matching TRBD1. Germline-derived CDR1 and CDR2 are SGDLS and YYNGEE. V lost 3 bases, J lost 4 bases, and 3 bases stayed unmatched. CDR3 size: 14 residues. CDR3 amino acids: CASSGGQGSTEAFF. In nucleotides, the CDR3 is TGTGCCAGCAGCGGGGGACAGGGGAGCACTGAAGCTTTCTTT.

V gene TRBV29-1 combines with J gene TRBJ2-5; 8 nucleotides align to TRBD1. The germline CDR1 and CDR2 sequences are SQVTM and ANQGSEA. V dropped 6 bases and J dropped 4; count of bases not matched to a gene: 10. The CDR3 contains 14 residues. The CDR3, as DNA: TGCAGCGTGGATGTGACAGGGGTAGGAGAGACCCAGTACTTC. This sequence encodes CSVDVTGVGETQYF.

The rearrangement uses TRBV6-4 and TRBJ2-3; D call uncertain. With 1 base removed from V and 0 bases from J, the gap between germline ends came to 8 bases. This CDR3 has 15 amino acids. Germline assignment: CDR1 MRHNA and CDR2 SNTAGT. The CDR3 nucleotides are TGTGCCAGCAGTGACTACCCCACTAGCACAGATACGCAGTATTTT. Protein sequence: CASSDYPTSTDTQYF.

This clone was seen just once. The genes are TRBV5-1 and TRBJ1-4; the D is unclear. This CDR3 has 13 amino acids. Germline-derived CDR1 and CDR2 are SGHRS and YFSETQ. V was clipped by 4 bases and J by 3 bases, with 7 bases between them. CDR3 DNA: TGCGCCAGCAGCCCCGAGCCTAATGAAAAACTGTTTTTT. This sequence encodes CASSPEPNEKLFF.

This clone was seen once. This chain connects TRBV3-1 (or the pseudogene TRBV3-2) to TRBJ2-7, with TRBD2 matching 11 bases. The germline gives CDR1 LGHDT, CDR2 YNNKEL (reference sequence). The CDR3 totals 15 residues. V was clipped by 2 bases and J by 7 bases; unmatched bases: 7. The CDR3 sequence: CASSQKGLAAREQYF. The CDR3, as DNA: TGTGCCAGCAGCCAAAAGGGACTAGCGGCAAGGGAGCAGTACTTC.

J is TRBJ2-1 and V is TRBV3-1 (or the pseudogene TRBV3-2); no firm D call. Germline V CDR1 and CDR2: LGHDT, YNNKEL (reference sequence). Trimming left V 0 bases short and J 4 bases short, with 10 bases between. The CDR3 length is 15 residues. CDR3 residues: CASSQDKIGYNEQFF. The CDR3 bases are TGTGCCAGCAGCCAAGATAAGATCGGTTACAATGAGCAGTTCTTC.

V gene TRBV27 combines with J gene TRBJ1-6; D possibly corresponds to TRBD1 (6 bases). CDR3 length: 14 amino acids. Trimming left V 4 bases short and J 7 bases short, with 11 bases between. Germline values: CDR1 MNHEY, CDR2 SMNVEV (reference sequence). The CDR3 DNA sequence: TGTGCCAGCAGTTATGACAGGAGCAATTCACCCCTCCACTTT. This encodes CASSYDRSNSPLHF.

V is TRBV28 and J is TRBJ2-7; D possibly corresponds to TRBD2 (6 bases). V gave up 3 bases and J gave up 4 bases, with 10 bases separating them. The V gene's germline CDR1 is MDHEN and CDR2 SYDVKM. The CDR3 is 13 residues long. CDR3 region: CASSFGGLYEQYF. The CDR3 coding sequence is TGTGCCAGCAGTTTTGGAGGGTTGTACGAGCAGTACTTC.

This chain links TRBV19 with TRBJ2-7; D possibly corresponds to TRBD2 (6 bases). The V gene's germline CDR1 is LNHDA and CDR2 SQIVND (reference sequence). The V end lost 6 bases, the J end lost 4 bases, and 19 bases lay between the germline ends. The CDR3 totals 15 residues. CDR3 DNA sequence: TGTGCCAGTAGCATCCGGATCGGGAGAGAATACGAGCAGTACTTC. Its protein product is CASSIRIGREYEQYF.

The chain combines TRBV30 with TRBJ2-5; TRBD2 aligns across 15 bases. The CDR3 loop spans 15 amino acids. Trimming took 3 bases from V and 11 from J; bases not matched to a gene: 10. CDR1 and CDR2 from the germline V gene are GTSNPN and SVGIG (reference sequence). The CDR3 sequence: CAWSVGLAGGLSQYF. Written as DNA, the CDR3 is TGTGCCTGGAGCGTCGGACTAGCGGGGGGGCTATCTCAGTACTTC. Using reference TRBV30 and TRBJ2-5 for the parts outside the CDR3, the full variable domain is SQTIHQWPATLVQPVGSPLSLECTVEGTSNPNLYWYRQAAGRGLQLLFYSVGIGQISSEVPQNLSASRPQDRQFILSSKKLLLSDSGFYLCAWSVGLAGGLSQYFGPGTRLLVL.

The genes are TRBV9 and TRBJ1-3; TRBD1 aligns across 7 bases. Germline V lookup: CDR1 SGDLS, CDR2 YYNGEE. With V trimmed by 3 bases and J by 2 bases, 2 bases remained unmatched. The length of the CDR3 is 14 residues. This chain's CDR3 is CASSAQGPGNTIYF. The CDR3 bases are TGTGCCAGCAGCGCACAGGGGCCTGGAAACACCATATATTTT. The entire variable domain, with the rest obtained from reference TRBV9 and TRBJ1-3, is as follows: DSGVTQTPKHLITATGQRVTLRCSPRSGDLSVYWYQQSLDQGLQFLIQYYNGEERAKGNILERFSAQQFPDLHSELNLSSLELGDSALYFCASSAQGPGNTIYFGEGSWLTVV.

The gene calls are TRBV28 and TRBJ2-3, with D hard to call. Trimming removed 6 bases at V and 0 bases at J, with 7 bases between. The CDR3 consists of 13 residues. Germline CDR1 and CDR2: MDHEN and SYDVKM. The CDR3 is CASSPTSTDTQYF. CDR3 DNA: TGTGCCAGCAGCCCGACTAGCACAGATACGCAGTATTTT.

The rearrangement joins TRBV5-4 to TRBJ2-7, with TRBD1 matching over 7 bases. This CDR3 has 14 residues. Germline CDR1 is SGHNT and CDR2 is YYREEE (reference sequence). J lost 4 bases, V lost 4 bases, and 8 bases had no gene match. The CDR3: CASSATGTDYEQYF. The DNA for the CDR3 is TGTGCCAGCAGCGCAACCGGGACAGATTACGAGCAGTACTTC. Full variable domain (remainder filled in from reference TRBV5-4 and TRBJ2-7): ETGVTQSPTHLIKTRGQQVTLRCSSQSGHNTVSWYQQALGQGPQFIFQYYREEENGRGNFPPRFSGLQFPNYSSELNVNALELDDSALYLCASSATGTDYEQYFGPGTRLTVT.

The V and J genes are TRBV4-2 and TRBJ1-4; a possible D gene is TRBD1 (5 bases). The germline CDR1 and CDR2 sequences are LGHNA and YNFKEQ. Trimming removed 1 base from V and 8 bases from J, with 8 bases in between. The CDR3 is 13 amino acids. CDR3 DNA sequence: TGTGCCAGCAGCCAAGCCCGGGGGGAAAAACTGTTTTTT. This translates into CASSQARGEKLFF.

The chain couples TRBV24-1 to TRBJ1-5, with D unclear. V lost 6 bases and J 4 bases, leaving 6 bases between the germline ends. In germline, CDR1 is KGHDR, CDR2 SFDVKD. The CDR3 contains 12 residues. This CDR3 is CATSQDNQPQHF. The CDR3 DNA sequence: TGTGCCACCAGTCAGGATAATCAGCCCCAGCATTTT.

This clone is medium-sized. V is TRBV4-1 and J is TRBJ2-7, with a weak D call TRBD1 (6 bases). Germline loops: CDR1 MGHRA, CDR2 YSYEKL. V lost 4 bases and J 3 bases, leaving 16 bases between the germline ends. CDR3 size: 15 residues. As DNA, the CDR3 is TGCGCCAGCAGCCGCGGTTTTGGGGGCCGCTACGAGCAGTACGTC. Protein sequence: CASSRGFGGRYEQYV.

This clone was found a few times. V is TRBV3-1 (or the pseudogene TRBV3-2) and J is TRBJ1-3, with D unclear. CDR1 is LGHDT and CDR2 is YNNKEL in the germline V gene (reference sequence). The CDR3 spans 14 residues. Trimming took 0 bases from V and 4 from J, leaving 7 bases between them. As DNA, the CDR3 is TGTGCCAGCAGCCAAGATAGTTGGGGAAACACCATATATTTT. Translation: CASSQDSWGNTIYF.

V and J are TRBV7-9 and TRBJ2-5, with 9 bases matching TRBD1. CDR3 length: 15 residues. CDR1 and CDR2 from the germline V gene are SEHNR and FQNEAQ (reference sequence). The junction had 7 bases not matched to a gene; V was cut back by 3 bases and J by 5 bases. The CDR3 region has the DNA TGTGCCAGCAGCTTCTCGCGACAGGGGGGGGAGACCCAGTACTTC. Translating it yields CASSFSRQGGETQYF.